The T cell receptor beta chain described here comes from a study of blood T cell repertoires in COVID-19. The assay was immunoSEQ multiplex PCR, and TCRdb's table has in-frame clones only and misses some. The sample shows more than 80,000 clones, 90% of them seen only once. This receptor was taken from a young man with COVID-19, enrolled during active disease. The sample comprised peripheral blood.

This CDR3 reads CASSPRGGRAVDNEQFF. The CDR3 nucleotides read TGTGCCAGCTCACCTCGGGGCGGGAGGGCCGTCGACAATGAGCAGTTCTTC. The chain combines TRBV18 with TRBJ2-1; 9 bases agree with TRBD2. This CDR3 region has 17 residues. V lost 3 bases and J lost 5; bases outside the gene matches: 11. The germline V gene has CDR1 KGHSH and CDR2 LQKENI.